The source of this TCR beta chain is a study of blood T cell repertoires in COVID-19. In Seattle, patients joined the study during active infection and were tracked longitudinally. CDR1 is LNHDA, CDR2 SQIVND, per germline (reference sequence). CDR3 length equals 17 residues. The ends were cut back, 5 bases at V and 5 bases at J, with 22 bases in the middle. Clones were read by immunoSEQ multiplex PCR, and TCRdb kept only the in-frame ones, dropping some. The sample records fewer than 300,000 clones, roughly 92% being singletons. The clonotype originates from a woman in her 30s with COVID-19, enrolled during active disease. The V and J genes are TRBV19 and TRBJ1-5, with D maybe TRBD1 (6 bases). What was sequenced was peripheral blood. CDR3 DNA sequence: TGTGCCAGTAGTTTCCGGGCCTCTGGAAACAGGGATCAGCCCCAGCATTTT. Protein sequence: CASSFRASGNRDQPQHF.